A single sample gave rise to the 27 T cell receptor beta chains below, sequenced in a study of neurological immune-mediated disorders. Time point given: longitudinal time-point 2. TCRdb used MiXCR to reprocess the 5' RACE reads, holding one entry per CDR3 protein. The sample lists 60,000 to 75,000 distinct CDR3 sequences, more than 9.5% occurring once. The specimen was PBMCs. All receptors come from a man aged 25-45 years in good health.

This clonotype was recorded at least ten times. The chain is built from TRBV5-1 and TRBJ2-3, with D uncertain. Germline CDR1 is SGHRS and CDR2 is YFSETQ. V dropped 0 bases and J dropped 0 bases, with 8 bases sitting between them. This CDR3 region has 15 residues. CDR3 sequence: CASSLDQKSTDTQYF. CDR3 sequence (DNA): TGCGCCAGCAGCTTGGATCAGAAAAGCACAGATACGCAGTATTTT. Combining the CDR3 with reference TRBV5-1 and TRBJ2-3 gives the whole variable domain KAGVTQTPRYLIKTRGQQVTLSCSPISGHRSVSWYQQTPGQGLQFLFEYFSETQRNKGNFPGRFSGRQFSNSRSEMNVSTLELGDSALYLCASSLDQKSTDTQYFGPGTRLTVL.

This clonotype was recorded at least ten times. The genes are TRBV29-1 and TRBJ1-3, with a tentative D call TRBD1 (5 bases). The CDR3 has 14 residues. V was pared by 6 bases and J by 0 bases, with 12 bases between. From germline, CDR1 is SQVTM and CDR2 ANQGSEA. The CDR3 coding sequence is TGCAGCGTAGCGGGGGGTTTCTCTGGAAACACCATATATTTT. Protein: CSVAGGFSGNTIYF.

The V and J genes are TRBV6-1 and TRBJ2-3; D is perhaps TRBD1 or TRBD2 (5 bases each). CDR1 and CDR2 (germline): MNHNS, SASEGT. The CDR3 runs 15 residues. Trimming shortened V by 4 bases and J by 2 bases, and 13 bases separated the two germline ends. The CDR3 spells CASSVGAASTDTQYF. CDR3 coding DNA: TGTGCCAGCAGTGTCGGGGCAGCTTCCACAGATACGCAGTATTTT.

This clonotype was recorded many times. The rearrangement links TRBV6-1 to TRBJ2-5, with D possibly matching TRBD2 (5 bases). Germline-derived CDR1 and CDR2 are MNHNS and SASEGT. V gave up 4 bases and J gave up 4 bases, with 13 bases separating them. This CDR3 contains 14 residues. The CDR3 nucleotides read TGTGCCAGCAGTGGGTCTCTGGGGAGAGAGACCCAGTACTTC. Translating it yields CASSGSLGRETQYF.

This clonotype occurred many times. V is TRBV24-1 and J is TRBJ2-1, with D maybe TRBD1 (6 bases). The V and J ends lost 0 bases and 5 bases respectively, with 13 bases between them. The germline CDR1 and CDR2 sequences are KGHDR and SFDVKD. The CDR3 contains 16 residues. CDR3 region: CATSDLGQINDNEQFF. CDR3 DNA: TGTGCCACCAGTGATTTGGGACAGATTAACGACAATGAGCAGTTCTTC.

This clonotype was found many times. In nucleotides, the CDR3 is TGCGCCAGCAGCTTGAGAACGGGCAGTGATCAGCCCCAGCATTTT. Amino acid sequence: CASSLRTGSDQPQHF. The J gene is TRBJ1-5, the V gene TRBV5-1; no clear D gene. The CDR3 is 15 residues long. Trimming cost V 1 base and J 5 bases, with 13 bases left between them. CDR1 is SGHRS and CDR2 is YFSETQ in the germline V gene.

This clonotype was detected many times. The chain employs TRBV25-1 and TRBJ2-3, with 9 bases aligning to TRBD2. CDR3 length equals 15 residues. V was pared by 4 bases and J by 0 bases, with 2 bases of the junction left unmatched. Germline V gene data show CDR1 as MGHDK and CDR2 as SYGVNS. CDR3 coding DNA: TGTGCCAGCAGTGGAACTAGCGGGAGCACAGATACGCAGTATTTT. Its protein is CASSGTSGSTDTQYF.

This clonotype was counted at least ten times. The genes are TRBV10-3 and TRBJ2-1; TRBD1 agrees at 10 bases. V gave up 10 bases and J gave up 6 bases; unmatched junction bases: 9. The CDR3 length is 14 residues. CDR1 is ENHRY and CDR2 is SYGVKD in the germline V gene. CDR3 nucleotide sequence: TGTGCCACCGAGGGACAGGGGTCCCTCAATGAGCAGTTCTTC. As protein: CATEGQGSLNEQFF.

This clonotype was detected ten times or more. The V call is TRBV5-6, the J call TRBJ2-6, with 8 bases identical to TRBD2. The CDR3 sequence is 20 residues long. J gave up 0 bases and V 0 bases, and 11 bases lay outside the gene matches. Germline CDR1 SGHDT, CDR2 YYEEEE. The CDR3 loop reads CASSLASRGGFLSGANVLTF. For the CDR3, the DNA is TGTGCCAGCAGCTTGGCCAGTCGGGGGGGCTTTCTCTCTGGGGCCAACGTCCTGACTTTC.

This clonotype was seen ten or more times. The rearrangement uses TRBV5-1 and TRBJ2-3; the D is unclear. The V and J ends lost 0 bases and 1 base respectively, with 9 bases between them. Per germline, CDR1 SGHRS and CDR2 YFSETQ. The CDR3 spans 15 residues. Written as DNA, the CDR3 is TGCGCCAGCAGCTTGGAGGGATATCGCACAGATACGCAGTATTTT. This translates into CASSLEGYRTDTQYF.

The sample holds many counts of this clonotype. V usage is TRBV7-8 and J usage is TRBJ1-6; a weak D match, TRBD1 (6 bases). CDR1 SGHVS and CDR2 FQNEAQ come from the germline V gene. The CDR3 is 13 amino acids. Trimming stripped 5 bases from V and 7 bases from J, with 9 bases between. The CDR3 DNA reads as TGTGCCAGCAGCCCAGGACAGAATTCACCCCTCCACTTT. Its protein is CASSPGQNSPLHF.

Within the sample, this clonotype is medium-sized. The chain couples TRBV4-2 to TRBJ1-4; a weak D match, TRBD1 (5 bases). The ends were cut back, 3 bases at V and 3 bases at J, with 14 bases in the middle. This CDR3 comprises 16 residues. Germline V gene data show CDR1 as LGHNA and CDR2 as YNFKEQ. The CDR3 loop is CASSQDFGGPNEKLFF. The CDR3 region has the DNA TGTGCCAGCAGCCAGGACTTTGGGGGACCTAATGAAAAACTGTTTTTT.

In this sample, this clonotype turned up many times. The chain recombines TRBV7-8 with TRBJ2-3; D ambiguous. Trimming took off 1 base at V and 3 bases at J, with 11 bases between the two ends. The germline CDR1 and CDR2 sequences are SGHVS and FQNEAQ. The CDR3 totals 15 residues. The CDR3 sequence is CASSLVFVLTDTQYF. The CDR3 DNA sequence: TGTGCCAGCAGCTTAGTGTTCGTCTTGACAGATACGCAGTATTTT.

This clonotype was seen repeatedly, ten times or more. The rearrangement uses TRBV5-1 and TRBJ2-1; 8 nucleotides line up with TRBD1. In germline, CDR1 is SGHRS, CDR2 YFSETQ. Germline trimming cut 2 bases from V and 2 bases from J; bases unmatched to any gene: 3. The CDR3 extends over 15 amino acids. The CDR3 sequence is CASSFRTGTYNEQFF. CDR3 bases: TGCGCCAGCAGCTTCCGGACAGGGACCTACAATGAGCAGTTCTTC.

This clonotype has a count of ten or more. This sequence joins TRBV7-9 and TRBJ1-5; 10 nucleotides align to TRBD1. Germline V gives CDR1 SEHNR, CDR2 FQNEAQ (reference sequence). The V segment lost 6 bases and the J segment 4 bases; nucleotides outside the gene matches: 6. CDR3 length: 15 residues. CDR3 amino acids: CASSWGQGKNQPQHF. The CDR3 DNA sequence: TGTGCCAGCAGTTGGGGACAGGGGAAAAATCAGCCCCAGCATTTT.

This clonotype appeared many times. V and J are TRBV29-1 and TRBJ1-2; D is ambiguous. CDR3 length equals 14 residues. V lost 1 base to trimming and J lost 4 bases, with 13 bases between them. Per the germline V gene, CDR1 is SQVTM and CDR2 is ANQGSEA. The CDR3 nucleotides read TGCAGCGTTGAAGTACCGGGGTTGAGCTATGGCTACACCTTC. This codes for CSVEVPGLSYGYTF. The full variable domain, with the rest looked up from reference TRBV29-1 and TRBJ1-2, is SAVISQKPSRDICQRGTSLTIQCQVDSQVTMMFWYRQQPGQSLTLIATANQGSEATYESGFVIDKFPISRPNLTFSTLTVSNMSPEDSSIYLCSVEVPGLSYGYTFGSGTRLTVV.

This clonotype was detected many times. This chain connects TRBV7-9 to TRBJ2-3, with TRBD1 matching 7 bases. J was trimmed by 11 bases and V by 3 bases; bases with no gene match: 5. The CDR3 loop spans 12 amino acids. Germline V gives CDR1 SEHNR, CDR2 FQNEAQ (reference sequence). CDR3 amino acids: CASSFQQGMQYF. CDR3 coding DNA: TGTGCCAGCAGCTTCCAACAGGGGATGCAGTATTTT.

The CDR3 region is CSVFLTGNTIYF. In DNA form, the CDR3 reads TGCAGCGTATTTTTGACTGGAAACACCATATATTTT. The J gene is TRBJ1-3, the V gene TRBV29-1, with unresolved D. The CDR3 spans 12 residues. The V gene's germline CDR1 is SQVTM and CDR2 ANQGSEA. Trimming removed 6 bases at V and 2 bases at J, with 8 bases between.

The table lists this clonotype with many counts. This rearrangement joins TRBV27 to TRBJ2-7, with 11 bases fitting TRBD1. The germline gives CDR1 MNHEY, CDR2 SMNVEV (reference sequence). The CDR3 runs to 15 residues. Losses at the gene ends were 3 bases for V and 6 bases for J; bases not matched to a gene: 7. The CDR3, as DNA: TGTGCCAGCAGTTTTCTCGGACAGGGGGCACCCGAGCAGTACTTC. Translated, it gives CASSFLGQGAPEQYF.

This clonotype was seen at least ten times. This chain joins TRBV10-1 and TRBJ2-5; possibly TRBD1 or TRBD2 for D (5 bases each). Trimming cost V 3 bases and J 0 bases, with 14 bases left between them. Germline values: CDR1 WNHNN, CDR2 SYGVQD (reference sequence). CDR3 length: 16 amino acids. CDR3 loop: CASSDRDARNQETQYF. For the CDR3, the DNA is TGCGCCAGCAGTGACCGGGACGCCCGCAACCAAGAGACCCAGTACTTC.

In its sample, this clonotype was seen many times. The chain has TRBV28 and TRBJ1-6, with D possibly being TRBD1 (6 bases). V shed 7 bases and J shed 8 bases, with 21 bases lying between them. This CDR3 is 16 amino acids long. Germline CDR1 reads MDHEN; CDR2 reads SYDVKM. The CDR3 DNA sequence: TGTGCCAGCATCCCACGCAATCAAGGGGGTGATTCACCCCTCCACTTT. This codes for CASIPRNQGGDSPLHF. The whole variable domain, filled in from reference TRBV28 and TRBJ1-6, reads DVKVTQSSRYLVKRTGEKVFLECVQDMDHENMFWYRQDPGLGLRLIYFSYDVKMKEKGDIPEGYSVSREKKERFSLILESASTNQTSMYLCASIPRNQGGDSPLHFGNGTRLTVT.

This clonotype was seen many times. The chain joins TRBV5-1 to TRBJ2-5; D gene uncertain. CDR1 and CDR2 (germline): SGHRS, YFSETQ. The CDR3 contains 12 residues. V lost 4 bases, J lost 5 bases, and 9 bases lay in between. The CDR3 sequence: CASSPPSETQYF. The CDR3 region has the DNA TGCGCCAGCAGCCCACCGTCGGAGACCCAGTACTTC.

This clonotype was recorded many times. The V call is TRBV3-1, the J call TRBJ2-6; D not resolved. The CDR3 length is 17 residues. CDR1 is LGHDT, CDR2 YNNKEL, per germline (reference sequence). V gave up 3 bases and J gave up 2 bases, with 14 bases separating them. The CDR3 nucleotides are TGTGCCAGCAGCCAGGTTCGATCTCTCCCTGGGGCCAACGTCCTGACTTTC. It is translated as CASSQVRSLPGANVLTF.

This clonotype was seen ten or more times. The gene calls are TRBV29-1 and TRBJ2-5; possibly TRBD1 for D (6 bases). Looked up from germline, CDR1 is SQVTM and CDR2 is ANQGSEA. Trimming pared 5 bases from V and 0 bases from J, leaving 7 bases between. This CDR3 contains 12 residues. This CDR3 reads CSVYRDQETQYF. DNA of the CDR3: TGCAGCGTTTACAGGGACCAAGAGACCCAGTACTTC.

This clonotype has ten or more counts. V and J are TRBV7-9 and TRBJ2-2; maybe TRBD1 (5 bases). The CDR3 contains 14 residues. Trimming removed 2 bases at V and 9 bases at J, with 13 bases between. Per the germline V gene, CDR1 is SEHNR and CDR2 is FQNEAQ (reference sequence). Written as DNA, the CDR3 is TGTGCCAGCAGCTTATCAGGGTCCGGCCGGGAGCTGTTTTTT. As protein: CASSLSGSGRELFF.

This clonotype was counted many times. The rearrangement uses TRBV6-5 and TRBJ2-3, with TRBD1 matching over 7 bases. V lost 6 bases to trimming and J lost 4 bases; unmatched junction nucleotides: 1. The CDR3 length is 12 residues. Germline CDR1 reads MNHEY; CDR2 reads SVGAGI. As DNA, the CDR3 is TGTGCCAGCAGAGACAGGGCAGATACGCAGTATTTT. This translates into CASRDRADTQYF.

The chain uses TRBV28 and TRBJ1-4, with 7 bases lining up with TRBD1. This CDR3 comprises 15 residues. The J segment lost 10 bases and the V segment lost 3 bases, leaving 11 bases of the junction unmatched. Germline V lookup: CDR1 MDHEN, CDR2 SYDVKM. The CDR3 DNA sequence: TGTGCCAGCAGTTTCGAAGGGGGCCGAGTTGTAAAACTGTTTTTT. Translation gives CASSFEGGRVVKLFF.